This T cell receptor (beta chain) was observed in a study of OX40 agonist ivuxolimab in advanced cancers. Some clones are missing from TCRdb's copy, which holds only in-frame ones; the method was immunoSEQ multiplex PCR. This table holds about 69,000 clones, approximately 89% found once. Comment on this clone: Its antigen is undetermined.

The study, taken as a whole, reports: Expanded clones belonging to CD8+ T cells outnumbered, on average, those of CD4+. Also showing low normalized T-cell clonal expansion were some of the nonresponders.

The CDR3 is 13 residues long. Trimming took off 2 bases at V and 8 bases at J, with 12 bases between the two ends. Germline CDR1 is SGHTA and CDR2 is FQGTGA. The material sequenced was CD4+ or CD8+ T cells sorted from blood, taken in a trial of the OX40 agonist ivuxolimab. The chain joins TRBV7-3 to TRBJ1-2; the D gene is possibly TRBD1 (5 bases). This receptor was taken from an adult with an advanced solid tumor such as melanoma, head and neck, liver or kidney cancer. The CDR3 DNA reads TGTGCCAGCAGCTTAGATGCGGGGGTCGGCTACACCTTC. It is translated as CASSLDAGVGYTF.